This TCR beta chain derives from a study of tumor-infiltrating lymphocytes in localized non-small cell lung cancer. Using immunoSEQ multiplex PCR, the repertoire was profiled, and TCRdb retains in-frame clones only, with some absent. The sample has 13,000 or so clones; roughly 79% are singletons. Trimming took 4 bases from V and 0 from J; bases not matched to a gene: 0. CDR1 is SEHNR, CDR2 FQNEAQ, per germline (reference sequence). There are 13 residues in the CDR3. This clone has just one count. The J gene is TRBJ2-7, the V gene TRBV7-9; 7 bases are shared with TRBD1. This clonotype was obtained from a human donor with non-small cell lung cancer. The sample taken for sequencing was lung tumor tissue. Here the CDR3 reads CASSWTGSYEQYF. As DNA, the CDR3 is TGTGCCAGCAGCTGGACAGGCTCCTACGAGCAGTACTTC.